Below are 28 T cell receptor beta chains sequenced from a single sample in a study of response to subunit inactivated influenza vaccine. One entry per CDR3 protein, called by TCRdb with MiXCR from the RT-PCR reads. The table lists 530,000 or so distinct CDR3 sequences, roughly 27% of them singletons. The specimen was CD4+ T cells sorted from PBMCs, collected 5 to 6 days after vaccination. Receptor source: a man over 45 who received an inactivated influenza vaccine.

The chain carries TRBV7-2 and TRBJ2-3; no definite D call. The CDR3 contains 15 residues. Trimming pared 5 bases from V and 0 bases from J, leaving 12 bases between. Germline-derived CDR1 and CDR2 are SGHTA and FQGNSA. CDR3 sequence (DNA): TGTGCCAGCAGCCCATGGTCTTCTAGCACAGATACGCAGTATTTT. Translated, it gives CASSPWSSSTDTQYF.

This clonotype came up many times. The chain uses TRBV7-9 and TRBJ2-2; D remains unclear. This CDR3 has 16 amino acids. Trimming took 5 bases from V and 7 from J, leaving 20 bases between them. CDR1 SEHNR and CDR2 FQNEAQ come from the germline V gene (reference sequence). CDR3 protein: CASSLNTAIRVGELFF. The DNA for the CDR3 is TGTGCCAGCAGCCTCAACACGGCAATCCGAGTCGGGGAGCTGTTTTTT.

The J gene is TRBJ1-1, the V gene TRBV4-2, with a weak D call TRBD1 (5 bases). This CDR3 has 13 residues. V lost 4 bases to trimming and J lost 5 bases, with 11 bases between them. Germline V gives CDR1 LGHNA, CDR2 YNFKEQ. CDR3 nucleotides: TGTGCCAGCAGCCCAGACAGCAGGACTGAAGCTTTCTTT. Translating it yields CASSPDSRTEAFF.

The chain links TRBV5-1 to TRBJ2-3, with unresolved D. Trimming pared 4 bases from V and 6 bases from J, leaving 18 bases between. CDR1 is SGHRS, CDR2 YFSETQ, per germline. CDR3 length: 15 amino acids. The CDR3 reads CASSLGGQYADTQYF. Written as DNA, the CDR3 is TGCGCCAGCAGCCTTGGTGGGCAGTATGCGGATACGCAGTATTTT.

The chain recombines TRBV20-1 with TRBJ2-5; TRBD2 matches at 9 bases. V dropped 1 base and J dropped 2; count of bases not matched to a gene: 2. The CDR3 loop spans 14 amino acids. CDR1 is DFQATT and CDR2 is SNEGSKA in the germline V gene (reference sequence). The CDR3 region is CSARVTSGQETQYF. The CDR3 DNA follows: TGCAGTGCTAGAGTGACTAGCGGTCAAGAGACCCAGTACTTC.

The chain carries TRBV6-2 or TRBV6-3 and TRBJ2-3, with D maybe TRBD2 (5 bases). The V gene lost 7 bases and the J gene lost 4 bases, with 6 bases spanning the gap. The CDR3 extends over 11 amino acids. Germline lookup yields CDR1 MNHEY and CDR2 SVGEGT. The CDR3 spells CASKRADTQYF. The CDR3 DNA reads as TGTGCCAGCAAGAGGGCAGATACGCAGTATTTT.

This sequence joins TRBV6-1 and TRBJ2-5; 7 nucleotides line up with TRBD1. J lost 6 bases, V lost 6 bases, and 10 bases had no gene match. Germline loops: CDR1 MNHNS, CDR2 SASEGT. The CDR3 length is 14 residues. The CDR3 protein is CASRDRWQEKTQYF. CDR3 nucleotide sequence: TGTGCCAGCAGGGACAGGTGGCAGGAGAAGACCCAGTACTTC.

There are a few counts of this clonotype. The chain uses TRBV5-5 and TRBJ2-5, with 8 nucleotides matching TRBD2. The J segment lost 4 bases and the V segment lost 5 bases, leaving 7 bases of the junction unmatched. The CDR3 has 14 amino acids. Looked up from germline, CDR1 is SGHKS and CDR2 is YYEKEE (reference sequence). The CDR3 bases are TGTGCCAGCAGAGGCGGGGGGCAGGGAGAGACCCAGTACTTC. This gives the protein CASRGGGQGETQYF.

V gene TRBV5-1 combines with J gene TRBJ2-3; D unresolved. The CDR3 sequence is 14 residues long. Germline V gene lookup returns CDR1 SGHRS and CDR2 YFSETQ. Trimming left V 0 bases short and J 3 bases short, with 8 bases between. This CDR3 reads CASSLAVITDTQYF. The CDR3 nucleotides are TGCGCCAGCAGCTTGGCCGTCATAACAGATACGCAGTATTTT.

This clonotype was counted between two and nine times. This chain links TRBV7-2 with TRBJ2-3; D is unclear. CDR1 and CDR2 (germline): SGHTA, FQGNSA. V lost 1 base to trimming and J lost 5 bases, with 13 bases between them. The CDR3 contains 15 residues. CDR3 DNA: TGTGCCAGCAGCTTAGATGGGCTAGTCGTAGATACGCAGTATTTT. It is translated as CASSLDGLVVDTQYF.

At least ten counts were recorded for this clonotype. J is TRBJ1-1 and V is TRBV18; D remains unclear. The V end was cut by 3 bases, the J end by 7 bases, with 6 bases between. Germline values: CDR1 KGHSH, CDR2 LQKENI. This CDR3 region has 11 residues. CDR3 protein: CASSPMNEAFF. The CDR3 nucleotides read TGTGCCAGCTCACCTATGAATGAAGCTTTCTTT.

In its sample, this clonotype was seen many times. The chain recombines TRBV15 with TRBJ1-5, with a tentative D call TRBD1 (6 bases). Trimming cost V 0 bases and J 4 bases, with 10 bases left between them. Germline lookup yields CDR1 LNHNV and CDR2 YYDKDF (reference sequence). The length of the CDR3 is 15 residues. CDR3: CATSRDKGGNQPQHF. CDR3 coding DNA: TGTGCCACCAGCAGAGATAAAGGGGGTAATCAGCCCCAGCATTTT.

This clonotype was observed a handful of times. V is TRBV5-6 and J is TRBJ2-7; maybe TRBD1 (5 bases). Germline CDR1 is SGHDT and CDR2 is YYEEEE. Trimming stripped 4 bases from V and 3 bases from J, with 14 bases between. This CDR3 contains 14 residues. This chain's CDR3 is CASSGIRGNYEQYF. In DNA form, the CDR3 reads TGTGCCAGCAGCGGTATTAGGGGCAACTACGAGCAGTACTTC. Full variable domain (missing parts from reference TRBV5-6 and TRBJ2-7): DAGVTQSPTHLIKTRGQQVTLRCSPKSGHDTVSWYQQALGQGPQFIFQYYEEEERQRGNFPDRFSGHQFPNYSSELNVNALLLGDSALYLCASSGIRGNYEQYFGPGTRLTVT.

This clonotype showed up just once. The chain combines TRBV11-2 with TRBJ2-5, with 14 bases fitting TRBD2. V lost 5 bases and J lost 5; bases outside the gene matches: 7. Germline V gene sequence: CDR1 SGHAT, CDR2 FQNNGV. CDR3 size: 16 residues. The CDR3 here is CASSVSRTSGRETQYF. The CDR3 region has the DNA TGTGCCAGCAGCGTCTCAAGGACTAGCGGGAGGGAGACCCAGTACTTC. Full variable domain (missing parts from reference TRBV11-2 and TRBJ2-5): EAGVAQSPRYKIIEKRQSVAFWCNPISGHATLYWYQQILGQGPKLLIQFQNNGVVDDSQLPKDRFSAERLKGVDSTLKIQPAKLEDSAVYLCASSVSRTSGRETQYFGPGTRLLVL.

This chain joins TRBV10-3 and TRBJ2-1; TRBD2 might be the D (6 bases). Looked up from germline, CDR1 is ENHRY and CDR2 is SYGVKD. V lost 1 base, J lost 5 bases, and 15 bases lay in between. This CDR3 is built from 16 residues. CDR3 protein: CAISEWDSRVHNEQFF. The CDR3 DNA sequence: TGTGCCATCAGTGAGTGGGACTCGCGGGTTCACAATGAGCAGTTCTTC.

This chain joins TRBV6-2 or TRBV6-3 and TRBJ2-5, with D perhaps matching TRBD1 (5 bases). Trimming shortened V by 4 bases and J by 0 bases, and 21 bases separated the two germline ends. CDR3 length: 18 amino acids. Germline assignment: CDR1 MNHEY and CDR2 SVGEGT. The CDR3 is CASSLGPSTGLYQETQYF. The CDR3 DNA follows: TGTGCCAGCAGTTTGGGTCCGTCAACAGGCCTGTACCAAGAGACCCAGTACTTC.

The J gene is TRBJ1-1, the V gene TRBV6-2 or TRBV6-3; possible D gene TRBD1, 5 bases. Germline values: CDR1 MNHEY, CDR2 SVGEGT. V lost 2 bases to trimming and J lost 6 bases, with 13 bases between them. The CDR3 sequence is 14 residues long. The CDR3 nucleotides are TGTGCCAGCAGTTACGAGGCACGGGGGGCTGAAGCTTTCTTT. Translation: CASSYEARGAEAFF.

The chain joins TRBV7-2 to TRBJ2-3, with no clear D. Germline V gene lookup returns CDR1 SGHTA and CDR2 FQGNSA. CDR3 length equals 15 residues. Trimming cost V 1 base and J 3 bases, with 11 bases left between them. The CDR3 is CASSLEHSQTDTQYF. For the CDR3, the DNA is TGTGCCAGCAGCTTAGAACACAGCCAAACAGATACGCAGTATTTT.

The V and J genes are TRBV4-1 and TRBJ1-4, with 9 bases matching TRBD1. Trimming removed 3 bases from V and 5 bases from J; junction bases left unmatched: 4. Germline V CDR1 and CDR2: MGHRA, YSYEKL. This CDR3 is built from 15 residues. CDR3 nucleotide sequence: TGCGCCAGCAGCCACGTTGGACAGGGGAATGAAAAACTGTTTTTT. It translates to CASSHVGQGNEKLFF.

The J gene is TRBJ2-1, the V gene TRBV7-9, with 10 bases lining up with TRBD2. Losses at the gene ends were 6 bases for V and 4 bases for J; bases not matched to a gene: 9. CDR3 length: 16 amino acids. CDR1 and CDR2 from the germline V gene are SEHNR and FQNEAQ (reference sequence). CDR3 loop: CASRAIGTSEYNEQFF. The CDR3 DNA follows: TGTGCCAGCAGGGCGATTGGGACTAGCGAGTACAATGAGCAGTTCTTC.

This clonotype was detected a few times. The chain has TRBV5-1 and TRBJ1-3; D remains unclear. CDR3 length: 12 amino acids. The V gene's germline CDR1 is SGHRS and CDR2 YFSETQ. V lost 2 bases to trimming and J lost 7 bases, with 7 bases between them. CDR3 in amino acids: CASSFDGNTIYF. CDR3 nucleotide sequence: TGCGCCAGCAGCTTCGACGGGAACACCATATATTTT.

Only a few counts were recorded for this clonotype. This chain joins TRBV4-3 and TRBJ1-2; D call uncertain. V was shortened by 0 bases and J by 3 bases, with 5 bases between the two germline ends. This CDR3 has 13 amino acids. Germline lookup yields CDR1 LGHNA and CDR2 YSLEER. The CDR3 sequence is CASSQERDYGYTF. As DNA, the CDR3 is TGCGCCAGCAGCCAAGAGAGGGACTATGGCTACACCTTC.

This clonotype was counted only a few times. The V call is TRBV5-1, the J call TRBJ2-3, with D tentatively TRBD2 (5 bases). The CDR3 spans 13 residues. V was clipped by 1 base and J by 8 bases, with 11 bases between them. The germline V gene has CDR1 SGHRS and CDR2 YFSETQ. CDR3 loop: CASSLNQLATQYF. The CDR3 coding sequence is TGCGCCAGCAGCTTGAATCAGCTAGCTACGCAGTATTTT.

This clonotype was picked up a small number of times. The rearrangement uses TRBV20-1 and TRBJ2-5; 9 positions agree with TRBD2. J was trimmed by 0 bases and V by 6 bases; bases with no gene match: 8. The CDR3 consists of 15 residues. CDR1 and CDR2 (germline): DFQATT, SNEGSKA (reference sequence). CDR3 region: CSARRPSGDQETQYF. CDR3 coding DNA: TGCAGTGCCCGAAGGCCTAGCGGGGACCAAGAGACCCAGTACTTC.

This clonotype was seen a few times. The rearrangement uses TRBV6-2 or TRBV6-3 and TRBJ1-1; D is uncertain. V lost 6 bases to trimming and J lost 1 base, with 12 bases between them. This CDR3 is 14 amino acids long. From germline, CDR1 is MNHEY and CDR2 SVGEGT. CDR3: CASSQWGQNTEAFF. The CDR3 nucleotides read TGTGCCAGCAGCCAATGGGGTCAGAACACTGAAGCTTTCTTT.

This clonotype was picked up many times. This sequence joins TRBV7-3 and TRBJ2-1, with 11 bases aligning to TRBD2. The V segment lost 0 bases and the J segment 6 bases; nucleotides outside the gene matches: 7. The germline V gene has CDR1 SGHTA and CDR2 FQGTGA. The length of the CDR3 is 17 residues. Here the CDR3 DNA reads TGTGCCAGCAGCTTAACGACGACTAGCGGGACGACCAATGAGCAGTTCTTC. Its translation is CASSLTTTSGTTNEQFF. Full variable domain (remainder filled in from reference TRBV7-3 and TRBJ2-1): GAGVSQTPSNKVTEKGKYVELRCDPISGHTALYWYRQSLGQGPEFLIYFQGTGAADDSGLPNDRFFAVRPEGSVSTLKIQRTERGDSAVYLCASSLTTTSGTTNEQFFGPGTRLTVL.

This clonotype was counted only a few times. The chain carries TRBV4-3 and TRBJ2-3, with 7 bases that match TRBD1. CDR3 length equals 16 residues. Germline V gene data show CDR1 as LGHNA and CDR2 as YSLEER. V shed 1 base, J shed 2 bases, and the junction held 6 bases outside the gene matches. The CDR3 nucleotides are TGCGCCAGCAGCCAAGCGGGACAGCCACACACAGATACGCAGTATTTT. Translated, it gives CASSQAGQPHTDTQYF.

This clonotype appeared a few times. This rearrangement joins TRBV24-1 to TRBJ2-6, with D unclear. CDR1 is KGHDR and CDR2 is SFDVKD in the germline V gene. The length of the CDR3 is 15 residues. V was trimmed by 4 bases and J by 0 bases, leaving 6 bases between them. CDR3 sequence (DNA): TGTGCCACCAGTGACAAAGACTCTGGGGCCAACGTCCTGACTTTC. Amino acids: CATSDKDSGANVLTF.